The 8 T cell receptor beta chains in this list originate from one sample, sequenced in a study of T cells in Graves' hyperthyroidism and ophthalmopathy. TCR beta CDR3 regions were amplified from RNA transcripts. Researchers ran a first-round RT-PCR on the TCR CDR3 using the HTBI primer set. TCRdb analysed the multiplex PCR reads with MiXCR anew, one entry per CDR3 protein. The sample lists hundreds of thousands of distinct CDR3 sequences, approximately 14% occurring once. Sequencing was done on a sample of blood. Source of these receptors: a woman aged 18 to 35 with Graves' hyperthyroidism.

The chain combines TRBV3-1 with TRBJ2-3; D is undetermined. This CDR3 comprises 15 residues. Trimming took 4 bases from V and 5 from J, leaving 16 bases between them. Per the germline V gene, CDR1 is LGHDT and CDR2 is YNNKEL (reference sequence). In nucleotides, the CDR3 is TGTGCCAGCAGCCTAGGTCTGGGGTTCGGAGATACGCAGTATTTT. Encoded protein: CASSLGLGFGDTQYF.

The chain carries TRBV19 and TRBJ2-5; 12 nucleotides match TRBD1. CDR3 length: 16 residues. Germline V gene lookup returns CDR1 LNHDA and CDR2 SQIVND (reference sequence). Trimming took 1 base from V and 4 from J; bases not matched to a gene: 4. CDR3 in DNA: TGTGCCAGTAGTATAGTGGCGGGACAGGGGGCAGAGACCCAGTACTTC. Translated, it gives CASSIVAGQGAETQYF.

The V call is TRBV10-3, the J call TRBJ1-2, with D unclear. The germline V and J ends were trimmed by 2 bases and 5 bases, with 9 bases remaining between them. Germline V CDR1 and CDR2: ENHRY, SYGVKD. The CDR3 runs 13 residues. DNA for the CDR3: TGTGCCATCAGTGAGCCGACATCGTATGGCTACACCTTC. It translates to CAISEPTSYGYTF.

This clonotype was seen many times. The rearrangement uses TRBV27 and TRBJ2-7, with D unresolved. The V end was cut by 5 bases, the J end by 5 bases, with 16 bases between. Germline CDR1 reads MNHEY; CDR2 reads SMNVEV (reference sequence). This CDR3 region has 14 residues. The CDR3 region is CASSVQTRIDEQYF. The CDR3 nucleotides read TGTGCCAGCAGTGTACAGACCCGCATAGACGAGCAGTACTTC.

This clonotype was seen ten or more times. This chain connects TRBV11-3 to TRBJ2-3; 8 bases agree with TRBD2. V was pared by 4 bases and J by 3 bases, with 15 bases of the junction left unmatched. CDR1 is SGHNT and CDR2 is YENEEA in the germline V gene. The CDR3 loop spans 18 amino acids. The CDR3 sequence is CASSWEWGSGSQTDTQYF. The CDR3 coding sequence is TGTGCCAGCAGCTGGGAATGGGGGAGCGGGAGCCAAACAGATACGCAGTATTTT.

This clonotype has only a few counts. The CDR3 DNA follows: TGTGCCAGCAGTTTGAGGACAGGGTACCGGGCCCAGCATTTT. Translated: CASSLRTGYRAQHF. The rearrangement joins TRBV28 to TRBJ1-5; 8 nucleotides line up with TRBD1. This CDR3 region has 14 residues. Losses at the gene ends were 3 bases for V and 11 bases for J; bases not matched to a gene: 9. The germline gives CDR1 MDHEN, CDR2 SYDVKM.

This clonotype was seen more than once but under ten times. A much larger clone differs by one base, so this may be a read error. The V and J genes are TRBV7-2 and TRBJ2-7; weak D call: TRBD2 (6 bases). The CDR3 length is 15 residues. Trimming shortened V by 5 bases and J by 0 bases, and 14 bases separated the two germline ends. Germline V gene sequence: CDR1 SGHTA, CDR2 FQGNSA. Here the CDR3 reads CASSGERVSSYEQYF. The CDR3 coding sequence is TGTGCCAGCAGCGGGGAGCGGGTGAGCTCCTACGAGCAGTACTTC.

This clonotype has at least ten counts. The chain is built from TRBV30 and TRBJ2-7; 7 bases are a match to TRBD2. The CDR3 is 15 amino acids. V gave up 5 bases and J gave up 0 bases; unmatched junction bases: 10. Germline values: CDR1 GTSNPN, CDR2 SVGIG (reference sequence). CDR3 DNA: TGTGCCTGGGATCGGGGGGAGGGTGGCTCCTACGAGCAGTACTTC. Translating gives CAWDRGEGGSYEQYF.